The rows below give T cell receptor beta chains drawn from one sample of a study of T cell responses to AZD1222 COVID-19 vaccine. Produced via immunoSEQ multiplex PCR; TCRdb's table is partial and in-frame only. The sample shows 72,000 or so clones, around 85% of them seen only once. The sample was peripheral blood, taken on day 0 of AZD1222 vaccination. The receptors come from an adult in good health. CDR3s leave out the opening cysteine and the closing phenylalanine or tryptophan.

CDR3aa: ASSQQGIQVYEQY
j_gene: TRBJ2-7
v_gene: TRBV5-5

CDR3aa: ASSHNSNQPQH
j_gene: TRBJ1-5
v_gene: TRBV5-5

CDR3aa: ARWTGTPGELF
j_gene: TRBJ2-2
v_gene: TRBV10-1

CDR3aa: ASSLGGGPGQF
j_gene: TRBJ2-1
v_gene: TRBV13

CDR3aa: ASSDRMNTEAF
j_gene: TRBJ1-1
v_gene: TRBV6-4

CDR3aa: ATDGGLAAIEQF
j_gene: TRBJ2-1
v_gene: TRBV7-8

CDR3aa: ASSYLPGQGYTEAF
j_gene: TRBJ1-1
v_gene: TRBV6-2/TRBV6-3

CDR3aa: ASSWGRPVLNYGYT
j_gene: TRBJ1-2
v_gene: TRBV6-5

CDR3aa: ASSQGRGEYGYT
j_gene: TRBJ1-2
v_gene: TRBV3-1/TRBV3-2

CDR3aa: ASSVGGGGGGNTIY
j_gene: TRBJ1-3
v_gene: TRBV9

CDR3aa: AISDSMGLAQAGELF
j_gene: TRBJ2-2
v_gene: TRBV10-3

CDR3aa: ASSLLAAQGYT
j_gene: TRBJ1-2
v_gene: TRBV28

CDR3aa: ASSVERQGLYGYT
j_gene: TRBJ1-2
v_gene: TRBV9

CDR3aa: ASSRGTGSEHEQY
j_gene: TRBJ2-7
v_gene: TRBV3-1/TRBV3-2

CDR3aa: ASSLAVGGQGAGELF
j_gene: TRBJ2-2
v_gene: TRBV5-1

CDR3aa: AWSVDWAGAKDTQY
j_gene: TRBJ2-3
v_gene: TRBV30

CDR3aa: ASSPGGGGYGYT
j_gene: TRBJ1-2
v_gene: TRBV2

CDR3aa: ASSTPQGEETQY
j_gene: TRBJ2-5
v_gene: TRBV11-2

CDR3aa: ASSFSYYTEAF
j_gene: TRBJ1-1
v_gene: TRBV7-9

CDR3aa: ASSSWRGPRTDTQY
j_gene: TRBJ2-3
v_gene: TRBV7-6

CDR3aa: ASTNSRISKH
j_gene: TRBJ1-5
v_gene: TRBV6-5

CDR3aa: ASSVASTGLVGSGEQF
j_gene: TRBJ2-1
v_gene: TRBV9

CDR3aa: SVGRDSYEQY
j_gene: TRBJ2-7
v_gene: TRBV29-1

CDR3aa: ASSLAGQGFQETQY
j_gene: TRBJ2-5
v_gene: TRBV5-5

CDR3aa: ASSPQGDGSGNTIY
j_gene: TRBJ1-3
v_gene: TRBV18

CDR3aa: ASSLGRFYEQY
j_gene: TRBJ2-7
v_gene: TRBV5-6

CDR3aa: ASSLEEGQPQH
j_gene: TRBJ1-5
v_gene: TRBV11-3

CDR3aa: ASSQVPPVMDRDDTEAF
j_gene: TRBJ1-1
v_gene: TRBV4-1

CDR3aa: ASRSGAVTNIQY
j_gene: TRBJ2-4
v_gene: TRBV6-5

CDR3aa: ASSPESWPQH
j_gene: TRBJ1-5
v_gene: TRBV19

CDR3aa: ASLRGMNTEAF
j_gene: TRBJ1-1
v_gene: TRBV12-5

CDR3aa: ASSPSRAEPNSPLH
j_gene: TRBJ1-6
v_gene: TRBV11-3

CDR3aa: ASSYLSRGNQPQH
j_gene: TRBJ1-5
v_gene: TRBV6-6

CDR3aa: ASSLDRGRSYEQY
j_gene: TRBJ2-7
v_gene: TRBV7-9

CDR3aa: ASSLRGIANEQF
j_gene: TRBJ2-1
v_gene: TRBV5-1

CDR3aa: ASSIGTIPGNTIY
j_gene: TRBJ1-3
v_gene: TRBV19

CDR3aa: ATSESAGETQY
j_gene: TRBJ2-5
v_gene: TRBV24-1

CDR3aa: ASSQGGRKDPIY
j_gene: TRBJ1-3
v_gene: TRBV3-1/TRBV3-2

CDR3aa: ASSQEPVTTEAF
j_gene: TRBJ1-1
v_gene: TRBV3-1/TRBV3-2

CDR3aa: ASTEAMNTEAF
j_gene: TRBJ1-1
v_gene: TRBV5-1

CDR3aa: ASSPNSATNEKLF
j_gene: TRBJ1-4
v_gene: TRBV18

CDR3aa: ASSDSRRRGGTYEQY
j_gene: TRBJ2-7
v_gene: TRBV18

CDR3aa: ASSLGQGVWNEQF
j_gene: TRBJ2-1
v_gene: TRBV11-3

CDR3aa: ASSQTSGGASETQY
j_gene: TRBJ2-5
v_gene: TRBV4-1

CDR3aa: ATSRGWSSYNEQF
j_gene: TRBJ2-1
v_gene: TRBV15

CDR3aa: ASSFLVSSIGYT
j_gene: TRBJ1-2
v_gene: TRBV6-2/TRBV6-3

CDR3aa: ASSLAVAGTIDEQF
j_gene: TRBJ2-1
v_gene: TRBV7-6

CDR3aa: ASSLDYRGGYT
j_gene: TRBJ1-2
v_gene: TRBV27

CDR3aa: SVGRGSNTEAF
j_gene: TRBJ1-1
v_gene: TRBV29-1

CDR3aa: ASSVRPLLTGGETQY
j_gene: TRBJ2-5
v_gene: TRBV7-9